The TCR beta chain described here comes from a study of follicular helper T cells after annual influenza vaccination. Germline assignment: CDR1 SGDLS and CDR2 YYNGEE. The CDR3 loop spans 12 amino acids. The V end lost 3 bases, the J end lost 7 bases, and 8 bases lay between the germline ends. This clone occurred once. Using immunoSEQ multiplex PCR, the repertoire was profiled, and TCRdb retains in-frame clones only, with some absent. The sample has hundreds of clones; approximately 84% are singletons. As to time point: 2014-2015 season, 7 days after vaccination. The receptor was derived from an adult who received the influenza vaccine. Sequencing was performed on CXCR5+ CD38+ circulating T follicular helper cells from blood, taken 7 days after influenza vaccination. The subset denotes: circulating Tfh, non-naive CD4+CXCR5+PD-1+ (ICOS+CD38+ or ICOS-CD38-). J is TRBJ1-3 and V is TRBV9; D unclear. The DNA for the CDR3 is TGTGCCAGCAGCGGGAGGCAGAACACCATATATTTT. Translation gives CASSGRQNTIYF.